This T cell receptor beta chain derives from a study of regulatory T cells in long-lasting Graves disease. Time point indicated: newly diagnosed GD, antithyroid drugs for less than 3 months. Construction of the TCR library relied on RNA isolated from PBMCs. In each case, Graves' disease was diagnosed per American Thyroid Association guidelines. Construction of TCR beta libraries relied on iRepertoire HTBI primers and on Arm-PCR targeting CDR3 regions. MiXCR, run by TCRdb on the multiplex PCR reads, gives a single entry per CDR3 protein. This table holds 200,000 to 300,000 distinct CDR3 sequences, over 20% found once. The study, taken as a whole, reports: For persistent Graves' patients, TCR diversity was lower than for newly diagnosed ones.

This clonotype was picked up many times. Its antigen is currently unknown. The length of the CDR3 is 13 residues. Germline assignment: CDR1 KGHSH and CDR2 LQKENI. V was cut by 5 bases and J by 3 bases, with 11 bases left in between. The clonotype comes from a female donor with Graves disease. The specimen was peripheral blood mononuclear cells (PBMCs), collected at new diagnosis, from a patient treated with antithyroid drugs. The chain combines TRBV18 with TRBJ2-7; tentative D call: TRBD1 (6 bases). CDR3: CASSGDILYEQYF. The CDR3 DNA sequence: TGTGCCAGCTCAGGGGACATACTCTACGAGCAGTACTTC.